This T cell receptor (beta chain) appears in the sequencing data of a study of T cell responses to AZD1222 COVID-19 vaccine. General observations from the study: Baseline antibody screening turned up just a handful of seropositive AZD1222 recipients.

Worth noting for this clone: Antigen: not known.

TCRdb keeps only in-frame clones here, not all; method: immunoSEQ multiplex PCR. This sample has some 130,000 clones, with roughly 89% found just once. Sample: peripheral blood, taken on day 0 of AZD1222 vaccination. The TCR originated in an adult in good health.

This CDR3 is CASSIDLASGSYNEQFF. CDR3 coding DNA: TGTGCCAGTAGTATAGATCTGGCTAGCGGGAGCTACAATGAGCAGTTCTTC. This chain connects TRBV19 to TRBJ2-1; 10 positions match TRBD2. CDR1 is LNHDA and CDR2 is SQIVND in the germline V gene (reference sequence). The CDR3 length is 17 residues. J lost 3 bases, V lost 0 bases, and 5 bases had no gene match.